The TCR beta chain under discussion was sequenced for a study of T cell responses to AZD1222 COVID-19 vaccine. At the level of the study: Pooling of second doses given at about 4 or about 12 weeks was done. Study-level results: At study baseline, merely six AZD1222 recipients were seropositive. Reportedly, nearly half of unique spike TCRs recognized epitopes outside B.1.351/B.1.1.7 mutations.

Sequencing was performed with immunoSEQ multiplex PCR; in TCRdb, only in-frame clones are kept and a portion is missing. The profile shows 150,000 to 200,000 clones, approximately 95% of them singletons. Turning to this clone: Antigen unknown.

This sequence originates from an adult in good health. The sequences come from peripheral blood, collected on day 0 of AZD1222 vaccination.

Written as DNA, the CDR3 is TGTGCCAGCAGTGACTCCGGGGACCGCTATTCAGAAGCTTTCTTT. Translation: CASSDSGDRYSEAFF. This sequence joins TRBV6-4 and TRBJ1-1, with D possibly being TRBD1 (5 bases). The germline V and J ends were trimmed by 0 bases and 8 bases, with 16 bases remaining between them. The CDR3 sequence is 15 residues long. Germline lookup yields CDR1 MRHNA and CDR2 SNTAGT.